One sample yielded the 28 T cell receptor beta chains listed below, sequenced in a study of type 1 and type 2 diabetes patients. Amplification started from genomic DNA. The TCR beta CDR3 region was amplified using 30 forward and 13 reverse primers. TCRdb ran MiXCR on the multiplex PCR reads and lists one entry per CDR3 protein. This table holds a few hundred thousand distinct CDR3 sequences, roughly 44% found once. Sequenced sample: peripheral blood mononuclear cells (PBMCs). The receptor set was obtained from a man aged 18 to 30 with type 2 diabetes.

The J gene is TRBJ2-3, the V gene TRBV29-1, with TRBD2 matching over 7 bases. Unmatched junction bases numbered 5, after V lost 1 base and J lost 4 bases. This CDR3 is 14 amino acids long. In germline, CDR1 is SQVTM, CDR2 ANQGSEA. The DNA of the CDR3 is TGCAGCGTTGAAGGGGCGGGAGCCGCAGATACGCAGTATTTT. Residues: CSVEGAGAADTQYF.

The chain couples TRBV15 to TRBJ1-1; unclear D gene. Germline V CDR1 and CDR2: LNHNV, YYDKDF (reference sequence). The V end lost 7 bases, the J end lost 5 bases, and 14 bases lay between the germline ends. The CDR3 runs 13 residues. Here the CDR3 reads CATTLIPITEAFF. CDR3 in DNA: TGTGCCACCACCCTTATCCCCATAACTGAAGCTTTCTTT.

The CDR3 loop is CASKDSRPGETQYF. The CDR3 nucleotides are TGTGCCAGCAAGGATTCCCGGCCCGGTGAGACCCAGTACTTC. The chain links TRBV12-3 or TRBV12-4 to TRBJ2-5; D gene ambiguous. This CDR3 is built from 14 residues. V was cut by 7 bases and J by 5 bases, with 17 bases left in between.

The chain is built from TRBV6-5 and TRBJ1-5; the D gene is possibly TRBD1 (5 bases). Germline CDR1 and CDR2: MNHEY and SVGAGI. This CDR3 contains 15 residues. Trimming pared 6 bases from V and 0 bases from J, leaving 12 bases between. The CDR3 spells CASRPGTPSNQPQHF. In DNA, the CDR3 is TGTGCCAGCAGGCCCGGGACCCCTAGCAATCAGCCCCAGCATTTT.

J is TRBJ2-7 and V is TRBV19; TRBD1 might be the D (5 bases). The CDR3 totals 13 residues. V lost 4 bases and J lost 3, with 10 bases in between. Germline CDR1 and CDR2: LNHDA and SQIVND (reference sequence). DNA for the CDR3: TGTGCCAGTAGTAACCTAGGGGACTACGAGCAGTACTTC. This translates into CASSNLGDYEQYF.

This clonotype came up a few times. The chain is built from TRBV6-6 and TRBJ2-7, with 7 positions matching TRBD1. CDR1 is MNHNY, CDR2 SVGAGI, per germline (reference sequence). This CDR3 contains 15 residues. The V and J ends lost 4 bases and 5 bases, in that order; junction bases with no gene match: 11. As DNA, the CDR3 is TGTGCCAGCAGTTCCACAGGACAGGCTTCCGACGAGCAGTACTTC. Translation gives CASSSTGQASDEQYF.

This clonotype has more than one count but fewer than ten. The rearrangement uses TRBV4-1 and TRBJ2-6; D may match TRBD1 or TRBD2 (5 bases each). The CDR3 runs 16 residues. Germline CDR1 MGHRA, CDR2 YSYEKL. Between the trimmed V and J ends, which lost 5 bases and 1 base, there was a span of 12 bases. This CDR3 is CASSRGTASGANVLTF. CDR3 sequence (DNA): TGCGCCAGCAGCAGAGGGACGGCTTCTGGGGCCAACGTCCTGACTTTC.

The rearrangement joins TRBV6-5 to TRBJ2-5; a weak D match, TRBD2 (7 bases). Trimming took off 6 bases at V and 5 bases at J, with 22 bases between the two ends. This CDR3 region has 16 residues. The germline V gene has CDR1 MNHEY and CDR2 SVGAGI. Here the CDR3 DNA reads TGTGCCAGCAGGAAGTTCGTGGGGGGGCCTTGGGAGACCCAGTACTTC. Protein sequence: CASRKFVGGPWETQYF.

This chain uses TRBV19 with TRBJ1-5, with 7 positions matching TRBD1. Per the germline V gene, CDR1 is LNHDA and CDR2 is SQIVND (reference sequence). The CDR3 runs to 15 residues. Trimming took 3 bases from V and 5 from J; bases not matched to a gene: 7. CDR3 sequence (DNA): TGTGCCAGTAGTATTGGTTTCAGGGGGTATCAGCCCCAGCATTTT. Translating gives CASSIGFRGYQPQHF.

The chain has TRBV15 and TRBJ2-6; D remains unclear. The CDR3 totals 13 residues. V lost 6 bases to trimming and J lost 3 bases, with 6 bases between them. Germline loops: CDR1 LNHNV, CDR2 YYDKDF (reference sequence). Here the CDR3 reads CATRDFGANVLTF. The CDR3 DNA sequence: TGTGCCACCAGGGATTTTGGGGCCAACGTCCTGACTTTC.

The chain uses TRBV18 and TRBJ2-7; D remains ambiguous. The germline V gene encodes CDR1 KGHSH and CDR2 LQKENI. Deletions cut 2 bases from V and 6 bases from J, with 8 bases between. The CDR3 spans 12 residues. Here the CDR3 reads CASSPATREQYF. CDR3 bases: TGTGCCAGCTCACCAGCCACCCGCGAGCAGTACTTC.

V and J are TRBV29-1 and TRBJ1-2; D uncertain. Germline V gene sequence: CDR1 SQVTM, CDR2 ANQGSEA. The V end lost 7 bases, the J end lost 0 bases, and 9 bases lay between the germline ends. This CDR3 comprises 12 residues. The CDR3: CSADTANYGYTF. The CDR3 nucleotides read TGCAGCGCTGATACAGCTAACTATGGCTACACCTTC.

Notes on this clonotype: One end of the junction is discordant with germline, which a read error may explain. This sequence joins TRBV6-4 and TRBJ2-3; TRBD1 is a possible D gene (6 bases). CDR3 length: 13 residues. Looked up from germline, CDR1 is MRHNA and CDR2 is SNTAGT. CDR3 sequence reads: CASSDRDTDTRYF. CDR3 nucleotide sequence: TGTGCCAGCAGTGACCGGGACACAGATACGCGGTATTTT.

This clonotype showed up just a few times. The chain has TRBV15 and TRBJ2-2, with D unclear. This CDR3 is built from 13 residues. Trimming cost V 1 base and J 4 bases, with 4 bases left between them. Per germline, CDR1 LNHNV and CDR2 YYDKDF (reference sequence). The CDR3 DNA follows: TGTGCCACCAGCAGAGCCGGCACCGGGGAGCTGTTTTTT. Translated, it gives CATSRAGTGELFF.

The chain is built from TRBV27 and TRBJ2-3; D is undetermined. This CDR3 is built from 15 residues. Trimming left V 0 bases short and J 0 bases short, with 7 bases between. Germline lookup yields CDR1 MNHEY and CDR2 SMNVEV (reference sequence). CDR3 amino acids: CASSLSIISTDTQYF. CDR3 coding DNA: TGTGCCAGCAGTTTATCGATTATAAGCACAGATACGCAGTATTTT.

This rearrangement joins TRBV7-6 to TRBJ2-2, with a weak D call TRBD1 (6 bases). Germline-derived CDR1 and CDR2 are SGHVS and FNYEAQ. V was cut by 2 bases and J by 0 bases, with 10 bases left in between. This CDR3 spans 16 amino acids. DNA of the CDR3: TGTGCCAGCAGCTTACTCGGGACAACGAACACCGGGGAGCTGTTTTTT. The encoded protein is CASSLLGTTNTGELFF.

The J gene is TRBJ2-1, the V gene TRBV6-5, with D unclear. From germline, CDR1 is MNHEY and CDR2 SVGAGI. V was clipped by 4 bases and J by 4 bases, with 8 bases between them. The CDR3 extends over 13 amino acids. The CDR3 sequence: CASSSNSYNEQFF. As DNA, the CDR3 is TGTGCCAGCAGTTCAAACAGTTACAATGAGCAGTTCTTC.

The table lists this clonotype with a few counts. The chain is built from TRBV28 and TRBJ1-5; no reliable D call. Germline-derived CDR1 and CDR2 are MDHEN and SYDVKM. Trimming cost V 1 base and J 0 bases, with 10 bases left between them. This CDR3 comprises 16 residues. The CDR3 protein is CASSLLGINSNQPQHF. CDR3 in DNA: TGTGCCAGCAGTTTATTAGGGATTAATAGCAATCAGCCCCAGCATTTT.

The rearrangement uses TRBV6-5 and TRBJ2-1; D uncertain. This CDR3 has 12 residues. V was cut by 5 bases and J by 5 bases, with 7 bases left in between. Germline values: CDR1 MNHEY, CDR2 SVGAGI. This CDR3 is CASSSLDNEQFF. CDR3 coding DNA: TGTGCCAGCAGTAGCCTGGACAATGAGCAGTTCTTC.

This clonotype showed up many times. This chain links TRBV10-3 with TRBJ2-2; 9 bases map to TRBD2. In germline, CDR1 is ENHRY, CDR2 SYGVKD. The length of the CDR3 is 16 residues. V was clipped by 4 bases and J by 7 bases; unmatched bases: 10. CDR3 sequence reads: CAISVGVAGESGELFF. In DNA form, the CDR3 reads TGTGCCATCAGTGTAGGGGTAGCGGGAGAGAGCGGGGAGCTGTTTTTT.

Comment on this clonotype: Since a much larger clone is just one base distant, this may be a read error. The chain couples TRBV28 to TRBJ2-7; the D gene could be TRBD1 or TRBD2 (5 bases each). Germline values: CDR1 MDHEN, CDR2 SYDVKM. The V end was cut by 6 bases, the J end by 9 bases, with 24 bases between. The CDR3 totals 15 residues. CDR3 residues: CASSRGKTRGDGQYF. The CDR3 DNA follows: TGTGCCAGCAGCAGAGGGAAGACGAGGGGTGACGGGCAGTACTTC.

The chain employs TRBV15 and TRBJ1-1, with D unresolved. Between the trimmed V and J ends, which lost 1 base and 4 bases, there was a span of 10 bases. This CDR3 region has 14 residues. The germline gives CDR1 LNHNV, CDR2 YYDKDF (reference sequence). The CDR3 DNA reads TGTGCCACCAGCAGAGTACCGGGATGCACTGAAGCTTTCTTT. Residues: CATSRVPGCTEAFF. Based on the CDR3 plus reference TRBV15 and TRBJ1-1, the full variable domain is DAMVIQNPRYQVTQFGKPVTLSCSQTLNHNVMYWYQQKSSQAPKLLFHYYDKDFNNEADTPDNFQSRRPNTSFCFLDIRSPGLGDTAMYLCATSRVPGCTEAFFGQGTRLTVV.

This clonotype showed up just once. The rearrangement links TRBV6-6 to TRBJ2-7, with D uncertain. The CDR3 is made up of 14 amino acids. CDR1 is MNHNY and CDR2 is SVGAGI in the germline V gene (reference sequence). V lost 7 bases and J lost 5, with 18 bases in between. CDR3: CASTQVPASDEQYF. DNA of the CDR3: TGTGCCAGCACCCAGGTCCCAGCTTCGGACGAGCAGTACTTC.

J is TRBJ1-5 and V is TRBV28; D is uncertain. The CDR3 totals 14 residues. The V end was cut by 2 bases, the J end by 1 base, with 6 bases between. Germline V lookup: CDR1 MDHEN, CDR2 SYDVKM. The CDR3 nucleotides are TGTGCCAGCAGTTTAGCACAGAGCAATCAGCCCCAGCATTTT. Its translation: CASSLAQSNQPQHF. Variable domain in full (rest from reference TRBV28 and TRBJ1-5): DVKVTQSSRYLVKRTGEKVFLECVQDMDHENMFWYRQDPGLGLRLIYFSYDVKMKEKGDIPEGYSVSREKKERFSLILESASTNQTSMYLCASSLAQSNQPQHFGDGTRLSIL.

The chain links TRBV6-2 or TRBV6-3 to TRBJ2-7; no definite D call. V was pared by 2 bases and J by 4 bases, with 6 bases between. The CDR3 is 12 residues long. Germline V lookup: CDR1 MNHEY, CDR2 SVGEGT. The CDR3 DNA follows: TGTGCCAGCAGTTACACGGGTTACGAGCAGTACTTC. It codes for CASSYTGYEQYF.

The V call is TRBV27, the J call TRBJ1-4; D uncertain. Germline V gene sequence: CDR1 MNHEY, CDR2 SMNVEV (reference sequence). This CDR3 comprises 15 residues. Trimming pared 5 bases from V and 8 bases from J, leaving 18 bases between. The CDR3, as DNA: TGTGCCAGCAGTCCCGACATAAATCTAGGAGAAAAACTGTTTTTT. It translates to CASSPDINLGEKLFF.

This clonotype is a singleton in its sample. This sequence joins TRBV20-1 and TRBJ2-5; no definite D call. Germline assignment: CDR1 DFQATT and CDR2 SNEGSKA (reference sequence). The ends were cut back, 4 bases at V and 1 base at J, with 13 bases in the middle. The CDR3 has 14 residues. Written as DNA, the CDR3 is TGCAGTGCTACAAGGGATAGTGGCCAAGAGACCCAGTACTTC. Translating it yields CSATRDSGQETQYF.

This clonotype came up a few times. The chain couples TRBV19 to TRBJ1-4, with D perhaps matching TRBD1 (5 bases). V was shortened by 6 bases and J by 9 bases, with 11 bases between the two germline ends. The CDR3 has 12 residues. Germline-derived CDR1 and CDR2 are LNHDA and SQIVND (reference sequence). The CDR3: CASSRQNQKLFF. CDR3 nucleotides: TGTGCCAGTAGCCGACAGAATCAAAAACTGTTTTTT.